Presented here are 14 T cell receptor beta chains from one specimen sequenced in a study of CD8+ T cells in alopecia areata. cDNA reverse transcribed from extracted RNA served as the sequencing template. Generated by immunoSEQ multiplex PCR, the TCRdb table keeps only in-frame clones and is missing some. The specimen has about 270,000 clones, none found just once. Sorting relied on CD4, CD8alpha, NKG2D, NKG2ACE and other markers applied to pooled cutaneous lymph node cells. The sample was CD4+ T cells sorted from a lymph node. The origin of the receptors is a C3H/HeJ mouse with alopecia areata. The strain's MHC: H2-k.

This clone turned up a few times. The listed genes are named as in mouse. The read gets to within 4 residues of the CDR3 end, and the germline J gene fills in the rest. V is TRBV17 and J is TRBJ2-1, with D perhaps TRBD1 (5 bases). Germline V gene lookup returns CDR1 MNHDT and CDR2 YYDKIL. The CDR3 length is 13 residues. V lost 5 bases, J lost 3 bases, and 8 bases lay in between. Partial CDR3 DNA: TGTGCTAGCAGTCTGGACATCTATGCT. Its translation is CASSLDIYA. The whole CDR3 sequence is CASSLDIYAEQFF.

This clone was seen only a few times. Mouse gene names and germline throughout. Read coverage stops 4 residues before the CDR3 terminus; the germline J gene supplies the remainder. The same CDR3 also results from other DNA sequences found in this sample. V usage is TRBV13-2 and J usage is TRBJ2-7, with D hard to call. The V gene's germline CDR1 is NNHNN and CDR2 SYGAGS (reference sequence). CDR3 size: 12 residues. Trimming took 0 bases from V and 3 from J, leaving 4 bases between them. The CDR3 region is CASGDAVYEQYF. The sequenced part of the CDR3 DNA is TGTGCCAGCGGTGATGCAGTCTAT.

This clone was seen a handful of times. The genes are named according to mouse. The read ends 4 residues before the CDR3 terminus; that terminus is restored from the germline J gene. This sample also contains other DNA sequences that code for the same CDR3. The rearrangement uses TRBV1 and TRBJ1-1, with TRBD1 matching over 12 bases. Germline V lookup: CDR1 NSQYPW, CDR2 LRSPGD (reference sequence). The CDR3 totals 15 residues. Trimming at V came to 3 bases and at J to 3 bases, leaving 2 bases not matched to a gene. The CDR3 region is CTCSAGQGADTEVFF. The part of the CDR3 DNA that was read is TGCACCTGCAGTGCGGGACAGGGGGCGGACACA.

This clone was seen more than once but under ten times. These gene names are mouse names. The read is 4 residues too short to cover the CDR3 end, so that end is filled in from the germline J gene. This chain joins TRBV1 and TRBJ2-5, with 7 bases fitting TRBD1. V lost 3 bases and J lost 0; bases outside the gene matches: 6. There are 16 residues in the CDR3. CDR1 is NSQYPW, CDR2 LRSPGD, per germline (reference sequence). The part of the CDR3 DNA that was read is TGCACCTGCAGTGCGAACAGGGGTGATAACCAAGAC. Amino acid sequence: CTCSANRGDNQD. The CDR3 as a whole reads CTCSANRGDNQDTQYF. Full variable domain (rest looked up from reference TRBV1 and TRBJ2-5): VTLLEQNPRWRLVPRGQAVNLRCILKNSQYPWMSWYQQDLQKQLQWLFTLRSPGDKEVKSLPGADYLATRVTDTELRLQVANMSQGRTLYCTCSANRGDNQDTQYFGPGTRLLVL.

This clone was observed a few times. Genes here carry mouse names. From the germline J gene comes the end of the CDR3, since the read stops 4 residues before it. Other DNA sequences within the sample encode an identical CDR3. J is TRBJ2-3 and V is TRBV31; 8 bases match TRBD2. The V gene end was trimmed by 0 bases and the J gene end by 0 bases; junction bases not matched to a gene: 2. This CDR3 region has 15 residues. Germline values: CDR1 GKSSPN, CDR2 SITVG. The CDR3 sequence: CAWSLGGASAETLYF. The part of the CDR3 DNA that was read is TGTGCCTGGAGTCTCGGGGGGGCTAGTGCAGAA.

As concerns this clone: Germline and genes: mouse. The CDR3 goes on 4 residues after the read ends, and that part is filled in from the germline J gene. V gene TRBV13-1 combines with J gene TRBJ1-1; TRBD1 matches 11 bases. This CDR3 has 15 residues. J was trimmed by 0 bases and V by 5 bases; bases with no gene match: 3. Germline-derived CDR1 and CDR2 are NSHNY and SYGAGN. The CDR3 loop reads CASRGQGDANTEVFF. CDR3 DNA, as far as it was read: TGTGCCAGCAGGGGACAGGGGGATGCAAACACA.

A remark on this clone: Germline and genes: mouse. The read ends 4 residues before the CDR3 terminus; that terminus is restored from the germline J gene. The chain links TRBV5 to TRBJ2-2, with 7 bases that match TRBD1. The germline gives CDR1 LGHNA, CDR2 YNLKQL (reference sequence). This CDR3 contains 16 residues. V gave up 5 bases and J gave up 0 bases; unmatched junction bases: 6. The DNA read from the CDR3 is TGTGCCAGCAGCGGCCGACAGGGTACAAACACCGGG. Translating gives CASSGRQGTNTG. The full CDR3 protein is CASSGRQGTNTGQLYF.

Concerning this clone: Gene and germline names: mouse. The CDR3 is cut off 3 residues early in the read; its end comes from the germline J gene. The chain employs TRBV13-3 and TRBJ1-6; D is unclear. TRBJ1-6 is an ORF for which the function is uncertain. The V and J ends lost 3 bases and 4 bases respectively, with 2 bases between them. CDR3 length: 12 residues. Germline CDR1 is NNHDY and CDR2 is SYVADS. Incomplete CDR3 DNA: TGTGCCAGCAGTGTGTATAATTCGCCC. It specifies CASSVYNSP. Given in full, the CDR3 is CASSVYNSPLYF.

Turning to this clone: The listed genes are named as in mouse. The read ends 4 residues shy of where the CDR3 ends; the end is completed using the germline J gene. The V and J genes are TRBV13-3 and TRBJ2-1, with TRBD2 matching 11 bases. Germline assignment: CDR1 NNHDY and CDR2 SYVADS. The CDR3 loop spans 15 amino acids. The V gene end was trimmed by 5 bases and the J gene end by 0 bases; junction bases not matched to a gene: 1. CDR3 DNA, as far as it was read: TGTGCCAGCAGGGGACTGGGGGATAACTATGCT. It is translated as CASRGLGDNYA. From start to end, the CDR3 is CASRGLGDNYAEQFF.

This clone showed up just a few times. The gene names here belong to mouse. The read ends 4 residues early relative to the CDR3; the germline J gene fills the gap. The chain joins TRBV13-2 to TRBJ2-3; 8 nucleotides match TRBD1. In germline, CDR1 is NNHNN, CDR2 SYGAGS (reference sequence). V gave up 5 bases and J gave up 0 bases; unmatched junction bases: 5. CDR3 length: 15 amino acids. The CDR3 is CASGRTGTSAETLYF. CDR3 bases read: TGTGCCAGCGGGCGGACAGGGACTAGTGCAGAA.

Concerning this clone: Gene names denote mouse genes. The CDR3 end is not reached by the read, which stops 4 residues before it; the germline J gene fills it in. The sample has other DNA sequences that encode this CDR3 too. The chain links TRBV31 to TRBJ1-1, with D perhaps matching TRBD1 (6 bases). The V gene's germline CDR1 is GKSSPN and CDR2 SITVG. The V and J ends lost 3 bases and 0 bases respectively, with 8 bases between them. The CDR3 extends over 13 amino acids. The part of the CDR3 DNA that was read is TGTGCCTGGAGGGACAGTGCAAACACA. Translation: CAWRDSANT. The full CDR3 protein reads CAWRDSANTEVFF.

This clone was counted many times. All gene names here are mouse names. The read finishes 4 residues shy of the CDR3 end, and the germline J gene is used to complete it. The chain combines TRBV13-1 with TRBJ1-2, with D tentatively TRBD1 (5 bases). Germline V lookup: CDR1 NSHNY, CDR2 SYGAGN. V lost 0 bases and J 0 bases, leaving 9 bases between the germline ends. The CDR3 has 15 amino acids. CDR3 bases read: TGTGCCAGCAGTGATGCAGGGCCACCAAACTCC. This sequence encodes CASSDAGPPNS. The complete CDR3 reads CASSDAGPPNSDYTF.

This clone was found a few times. The genes and germline here are from mouse. The same CDR3 arises from other DNA sequences in this sample as well. The DNA read from the CDR3 is TGCACCTGCAGTGCGACAGGGGAC. Its translation is CTCSATGD. The full CDR3 protein is CTCSATGDTQYF. This chain links TRBV1 with TRBJ2-5; 7 nucleotides agree with TRBD1. The observed sequence ends 4 residues before the CDR3 terminus, with the missing tail filled in from the germline J gene. In germline, CDR1 is NSQYPW, CDR2 LRSPGD (reference sequence). This CDR3 contains 12 residues.

About this clone itself: This clone may be a read error of a much larger clone one base away. Germline and genes here are mouse. CDR3 sequence reads: CASSDWGDEQYF. The part of the CDR3 DNA that was read is TGTGCCAGCAGCGACTGGGGGGAT. V and J are TRBV2 and TRBJ2-7; 10 positions agree with TRBD2. The observed sequence ends 4 residues before the CDR3 terminus, with the missing tail filled in from the germline J gene. This CDR3 region has 12 residues. Germline CDR1 is LGHNA and CDR2 is YSYQKL.